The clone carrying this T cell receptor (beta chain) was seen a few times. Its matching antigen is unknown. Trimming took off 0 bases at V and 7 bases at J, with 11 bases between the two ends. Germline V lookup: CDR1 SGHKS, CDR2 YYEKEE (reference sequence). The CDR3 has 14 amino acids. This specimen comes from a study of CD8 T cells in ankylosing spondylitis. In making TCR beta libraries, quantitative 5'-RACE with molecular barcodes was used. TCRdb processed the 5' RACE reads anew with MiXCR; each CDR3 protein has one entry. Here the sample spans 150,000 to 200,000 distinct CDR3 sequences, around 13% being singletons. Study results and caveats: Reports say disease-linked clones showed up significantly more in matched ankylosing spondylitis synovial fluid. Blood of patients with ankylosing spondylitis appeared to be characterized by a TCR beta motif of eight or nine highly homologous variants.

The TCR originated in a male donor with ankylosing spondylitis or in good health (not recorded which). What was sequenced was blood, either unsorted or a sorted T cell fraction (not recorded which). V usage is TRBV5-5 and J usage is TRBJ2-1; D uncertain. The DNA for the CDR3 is TGTGCCAGCAGCTTGGGGGCTGAGCTAAATGAGCAGTTCTTC. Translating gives CASSLGAELNEQFF.